This T cell receptor beta chain was observed in a study of T-cell memory formation after mild COVID-19. Study results and caveats: The appearance of some responding clones in pre-infection memory suggested that cross-reactive memory joined.

CDR1 is DFQATT and CDR2 is SNEGSKA in the germline V gene (reference sequence). This CDR3 region has 12 residues. With 2 bases removed from V and 1 base from J, the gap between germline ends came to 5 bases. MiXCR was run by TCRdb on the 5' RACE reads, yielding one entry per CDR3 protein. The sample gives hundreds of thousands of distinct CDR3 sequences, roughly 8.2% of which show up once; roughly 22% is in the top ten. To note about this clonotype: Its antigen is unknown.

This sequence joins TRBV20-1 and TRBJ1-1, with D unclear. The sequenced sample was PBMCs or a T cell subset sorted from them (not recorded which). The clonotype comes from a man between 18 and 35 years old who had mild COVID-19 (a few samples of this study predate the infection). Cell type and time point are not known. The CDR3 DNA reads as TGCAGTGCTAGAATGGGGAACACTGAAGCTTTCTTT. Amino acids: CSARMGNTEAFF.